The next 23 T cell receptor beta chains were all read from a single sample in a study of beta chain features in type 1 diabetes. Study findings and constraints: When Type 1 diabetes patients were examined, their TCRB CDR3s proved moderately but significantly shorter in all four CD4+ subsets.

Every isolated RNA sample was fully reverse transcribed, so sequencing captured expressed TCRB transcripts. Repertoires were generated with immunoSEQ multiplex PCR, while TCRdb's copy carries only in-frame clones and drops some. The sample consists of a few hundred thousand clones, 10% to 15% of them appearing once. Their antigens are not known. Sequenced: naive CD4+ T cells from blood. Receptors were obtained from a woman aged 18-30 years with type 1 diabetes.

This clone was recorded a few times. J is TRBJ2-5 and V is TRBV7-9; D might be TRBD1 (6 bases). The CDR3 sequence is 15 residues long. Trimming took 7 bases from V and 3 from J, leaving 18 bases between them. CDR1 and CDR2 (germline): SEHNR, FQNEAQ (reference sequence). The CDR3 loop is CASIGVVWTEETQYF. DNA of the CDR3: TGTGCCAGCATCGGCGTGGTGTGGACAGAAGAGACCCAGTACTTC.

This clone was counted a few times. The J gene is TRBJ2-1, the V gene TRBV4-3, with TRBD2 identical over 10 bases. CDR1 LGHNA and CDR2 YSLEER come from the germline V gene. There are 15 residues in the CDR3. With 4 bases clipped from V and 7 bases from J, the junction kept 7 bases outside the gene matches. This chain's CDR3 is CASSPRTSGGNEQFF. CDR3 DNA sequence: TGCGCCAGCAGCCCTCGGACTAGCGGAGGGAATGAGCAGTTCTTC.

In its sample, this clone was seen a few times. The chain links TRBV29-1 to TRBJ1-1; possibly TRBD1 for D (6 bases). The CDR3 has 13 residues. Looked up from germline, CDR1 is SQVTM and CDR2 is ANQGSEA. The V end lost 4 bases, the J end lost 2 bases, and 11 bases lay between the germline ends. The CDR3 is CSVAKQGNTEAFF. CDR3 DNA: TGCAGCGTTGCAAAACAGGGAAACACTGAAGCTTTCTTT.

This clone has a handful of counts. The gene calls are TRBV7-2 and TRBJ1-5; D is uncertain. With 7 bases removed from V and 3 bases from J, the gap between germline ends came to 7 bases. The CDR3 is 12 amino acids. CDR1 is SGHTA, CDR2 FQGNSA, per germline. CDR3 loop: CASTQSNQPQHF. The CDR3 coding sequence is TGTGCCAGCACCCAATCCAATCAGCCCCAGCATTTT.

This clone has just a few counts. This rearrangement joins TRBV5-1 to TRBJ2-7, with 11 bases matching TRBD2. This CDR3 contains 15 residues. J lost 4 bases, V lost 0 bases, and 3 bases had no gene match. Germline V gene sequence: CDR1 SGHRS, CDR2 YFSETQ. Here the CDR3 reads CASSLDTSGSYEQYF. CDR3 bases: TGCGCCAGCAGCTTGGATACTAGCGGGAGTTACGAGCAGTACTTC.

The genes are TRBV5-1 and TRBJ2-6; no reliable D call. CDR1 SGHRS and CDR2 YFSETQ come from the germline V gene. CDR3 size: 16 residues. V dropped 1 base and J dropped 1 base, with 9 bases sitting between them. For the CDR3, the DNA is TGCGCCAGCAGCTTGCGAGGAGATTCTGGGGCCAACGTCCTGACTTTC. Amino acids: CASSLRGDSGANVLTF.

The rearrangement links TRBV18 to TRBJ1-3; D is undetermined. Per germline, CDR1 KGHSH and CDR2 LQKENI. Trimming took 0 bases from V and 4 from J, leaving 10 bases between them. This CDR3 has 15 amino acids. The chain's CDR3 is CASSPPPGRGNTIYF. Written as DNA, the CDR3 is TGTGCCAGCTCACCACCACCGGGTCGAGGAAACACCATATATTTT.

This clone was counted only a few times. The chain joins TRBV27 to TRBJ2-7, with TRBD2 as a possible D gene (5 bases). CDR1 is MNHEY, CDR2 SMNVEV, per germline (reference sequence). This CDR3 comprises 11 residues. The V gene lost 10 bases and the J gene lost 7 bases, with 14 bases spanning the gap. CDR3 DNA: TGTGCCATCCGCCCGGGAAGGGAGCAGTACTTC. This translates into CAIRPGREQYF.

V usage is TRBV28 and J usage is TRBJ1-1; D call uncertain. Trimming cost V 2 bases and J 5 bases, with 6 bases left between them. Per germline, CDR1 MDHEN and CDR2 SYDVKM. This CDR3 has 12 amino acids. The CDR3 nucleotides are TGTGCCAGCAGTTTAGTGAGGACTGAAGCTTTCTTT. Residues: CASSLVRTEAFF.

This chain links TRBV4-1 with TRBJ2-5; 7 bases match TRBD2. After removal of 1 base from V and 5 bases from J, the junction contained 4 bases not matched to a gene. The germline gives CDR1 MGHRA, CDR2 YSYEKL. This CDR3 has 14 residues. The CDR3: CASSQVGGPETQYF. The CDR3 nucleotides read TGCGCCAGCAGCCAAGTGGGAGGGCCCGAGACCCAGTACTTC.

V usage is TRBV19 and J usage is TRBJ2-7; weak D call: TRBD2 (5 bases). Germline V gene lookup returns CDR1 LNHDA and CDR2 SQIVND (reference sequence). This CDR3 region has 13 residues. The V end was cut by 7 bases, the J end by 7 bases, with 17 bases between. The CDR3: CASTSRGKGEQYF. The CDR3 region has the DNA TGTGCCAGTACGAGTAGAGGGAAGGGAGAGCAGTACTTC.

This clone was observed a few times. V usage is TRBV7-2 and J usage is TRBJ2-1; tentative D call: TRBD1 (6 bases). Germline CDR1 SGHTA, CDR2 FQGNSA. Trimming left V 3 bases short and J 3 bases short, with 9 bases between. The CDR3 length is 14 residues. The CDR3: CASSFRQDYNEQFF. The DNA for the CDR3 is TGTGCCAGCAGCTTTAGACAGGACTACAATGAGCAGTTCTTC.

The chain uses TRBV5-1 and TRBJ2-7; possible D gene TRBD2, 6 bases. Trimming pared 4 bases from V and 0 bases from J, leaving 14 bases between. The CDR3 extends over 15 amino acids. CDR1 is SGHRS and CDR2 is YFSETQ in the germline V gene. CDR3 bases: TGCGCCAGCAGCACTGAGCCCGGGAGCTCCTACGAGCAGTACTTC. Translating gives CASSTEPGSSYEQYF.

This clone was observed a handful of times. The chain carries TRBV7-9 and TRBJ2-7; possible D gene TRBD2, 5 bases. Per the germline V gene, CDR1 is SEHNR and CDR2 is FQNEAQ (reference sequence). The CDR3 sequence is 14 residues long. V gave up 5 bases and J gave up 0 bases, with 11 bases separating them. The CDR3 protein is CASSRIGVSYEQYF. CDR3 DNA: TGTGCCAGCAGCCGAATCGGGGTCTCCTACGAGCAGTACTTC.

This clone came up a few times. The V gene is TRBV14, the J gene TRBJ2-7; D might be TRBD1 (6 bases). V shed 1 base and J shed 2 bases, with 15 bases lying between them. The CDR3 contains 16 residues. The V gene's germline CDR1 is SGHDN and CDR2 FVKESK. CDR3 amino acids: CASSQGLQGSPYEQYF. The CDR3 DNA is TGTGCCAGCAGCCAAGGACTACAGGGATCCCCCTACGAGCAGTACTTC.

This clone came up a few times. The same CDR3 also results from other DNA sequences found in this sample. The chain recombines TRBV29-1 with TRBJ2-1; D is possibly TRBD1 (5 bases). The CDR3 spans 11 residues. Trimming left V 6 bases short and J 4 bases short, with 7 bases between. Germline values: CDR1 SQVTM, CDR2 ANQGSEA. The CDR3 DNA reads TGCAGCGTGGCAGGGTACAATGAGCAGTTCTTC. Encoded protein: CSVAGYNEQFF.

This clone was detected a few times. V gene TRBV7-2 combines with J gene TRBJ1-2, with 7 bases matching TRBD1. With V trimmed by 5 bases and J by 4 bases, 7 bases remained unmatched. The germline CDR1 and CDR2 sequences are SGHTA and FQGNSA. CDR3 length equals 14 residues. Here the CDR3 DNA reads TGTGCCAGCAGCCCACGGGACAGATTCTATGGCTACACCTTC. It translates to CASSPRDRFYGYTF.

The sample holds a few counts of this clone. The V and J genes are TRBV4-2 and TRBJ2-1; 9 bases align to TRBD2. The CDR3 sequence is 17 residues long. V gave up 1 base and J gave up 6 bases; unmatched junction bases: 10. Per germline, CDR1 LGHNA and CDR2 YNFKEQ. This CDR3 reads CASSQGGGTSSSNEQFF. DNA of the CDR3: TGTGCCAGCAGCCAAGGGGGAGGGACTAGCAGTTCCAATGAGCAGTTCTTC.

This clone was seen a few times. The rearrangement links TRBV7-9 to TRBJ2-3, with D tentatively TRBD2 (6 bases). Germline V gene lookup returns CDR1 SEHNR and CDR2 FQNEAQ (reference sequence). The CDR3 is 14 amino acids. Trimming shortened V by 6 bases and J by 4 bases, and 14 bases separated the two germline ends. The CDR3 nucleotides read TGTGCCAGCAGTCCATATAGACTAGCAGATACGCAGTATTTT. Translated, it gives CASSPYRLADTQYF.

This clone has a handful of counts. The CDR3 loop is CAWSVGQVGGYTF. The CDR3 nucleotides are TGTGCCTGGAGTGTAGGACAGGTCGGAGGCTACACCTTC. The chain couples TRBV30 to TRBJ1-2, with 7 bases fitting TRBD1. V was pared by 0 bases and J by 8 bases, with 6 bases of the junction left unmatched. Germline V CDR1 and CDR2: GTSNPN, SVGIG (reference sequence). This CDR3 contains 13 residues.

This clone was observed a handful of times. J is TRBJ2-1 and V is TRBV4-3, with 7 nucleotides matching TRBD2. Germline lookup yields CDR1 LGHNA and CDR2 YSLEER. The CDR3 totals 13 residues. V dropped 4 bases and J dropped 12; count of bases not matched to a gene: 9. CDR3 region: CASSRTGGGGQFF. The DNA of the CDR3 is TGCGCCAGCAGCCGTACGGGGGGTGGAGGGCAGTTCTTC.

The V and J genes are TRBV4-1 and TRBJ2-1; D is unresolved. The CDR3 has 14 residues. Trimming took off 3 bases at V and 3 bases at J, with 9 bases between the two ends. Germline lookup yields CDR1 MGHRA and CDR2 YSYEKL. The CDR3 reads CASSQIRSYNEQFF. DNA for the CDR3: TGCGCCAGCAGCCAGATTCGGAGCTACAATGAGCAGTTCTTC.

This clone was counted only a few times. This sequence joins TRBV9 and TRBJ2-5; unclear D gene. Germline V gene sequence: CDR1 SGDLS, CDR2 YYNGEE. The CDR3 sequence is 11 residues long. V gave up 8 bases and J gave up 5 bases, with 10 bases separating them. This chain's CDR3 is CARALQETQYF. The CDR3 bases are TGTGCCAGGGCCCTTCAGGAGACCCAGTACTTC.